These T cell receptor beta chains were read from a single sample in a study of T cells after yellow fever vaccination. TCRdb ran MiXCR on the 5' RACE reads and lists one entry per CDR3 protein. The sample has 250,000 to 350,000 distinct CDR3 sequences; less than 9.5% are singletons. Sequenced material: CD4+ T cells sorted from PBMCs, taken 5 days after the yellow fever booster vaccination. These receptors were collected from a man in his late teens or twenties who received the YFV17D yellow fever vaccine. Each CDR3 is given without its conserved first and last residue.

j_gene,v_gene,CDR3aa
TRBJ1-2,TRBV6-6,ASSYGDGLVNYGYT
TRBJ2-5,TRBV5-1,ASTKGGRETQY
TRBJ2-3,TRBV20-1,SGRTDPSTDTQY
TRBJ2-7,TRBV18,ASSPGYEQY
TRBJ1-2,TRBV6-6,ASSLTVGANYGYT
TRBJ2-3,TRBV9,ASTGGFGDTQY
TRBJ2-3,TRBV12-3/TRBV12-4,ASSTNTDTQY
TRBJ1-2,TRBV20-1,SARPLRLLANYGYT
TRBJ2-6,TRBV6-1,ASSGYRGVYSGANVLT
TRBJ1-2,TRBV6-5,ASSYMARNYGYT
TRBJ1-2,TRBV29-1,SVEDRGQDYGYT
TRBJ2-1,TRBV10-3,AISEGGWRVPF